This paragraph reports one TCR beta chain. The length of the CDR3 is 14 residues. V shed 0 bases and J 5 bases; nucleotides not matched to a gene: 3. Per germline, CDR1 SGHRS and CDR2 YFSETQ. The record originates from a study of blood T cell repertoires in COVID-19. The repertoire was sequenced with immunoSEQ multiplex PCR; TCRdb's copy has only in-frame clones and lacks some. The repertoire holds about 99,000 clones, approximately 85% seen once, with approximately 18% in the top ten. V gene TRBV5-1 combines with J gene TRBJ2-7; 9 bases agree with TRBD1. The clonotype originates from a woman aged 80 or older with active or convalescent COVID-19. Input material: peripheral blood. The CDR3 reads CASSLEGQGDEQYF. The CDR3 DNA reads as TGCGCCAGCAGCTTGGAGGGACAGGGTGACGAGCAGTACTTC.